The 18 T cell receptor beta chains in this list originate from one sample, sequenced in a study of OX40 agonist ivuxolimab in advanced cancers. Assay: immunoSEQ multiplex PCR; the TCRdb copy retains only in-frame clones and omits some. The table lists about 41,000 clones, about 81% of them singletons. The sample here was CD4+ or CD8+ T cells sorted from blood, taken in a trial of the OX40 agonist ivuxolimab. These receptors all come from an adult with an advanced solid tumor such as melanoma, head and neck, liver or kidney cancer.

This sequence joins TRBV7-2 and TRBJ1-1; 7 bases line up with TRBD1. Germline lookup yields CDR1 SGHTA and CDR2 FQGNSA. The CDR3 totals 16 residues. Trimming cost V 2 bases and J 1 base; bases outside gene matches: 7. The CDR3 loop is CASSLRPTGRNTEAFF. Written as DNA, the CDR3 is TGTGCCAGCAGCTTAAGGCCGACAGGGAGGAACACTGAAGCTTTCTTT.

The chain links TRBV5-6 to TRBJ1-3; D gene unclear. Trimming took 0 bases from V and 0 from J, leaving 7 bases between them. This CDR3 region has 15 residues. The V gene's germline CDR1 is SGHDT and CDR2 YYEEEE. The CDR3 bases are TGTGCCAGCAGCTTGGGGGGAACCTCTGGAAACACCATATATTTT. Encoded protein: CASSLGGTSGNTIYF.

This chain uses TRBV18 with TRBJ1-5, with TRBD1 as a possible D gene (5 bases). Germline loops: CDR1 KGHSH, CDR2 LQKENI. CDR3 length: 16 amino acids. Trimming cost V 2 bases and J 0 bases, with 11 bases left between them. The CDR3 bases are TGTGCCAGCTCACCATGGGGCGGGGATAGCAATCAGCCCCAGCATTTT. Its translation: CASSPWGGDSNQPQHF.

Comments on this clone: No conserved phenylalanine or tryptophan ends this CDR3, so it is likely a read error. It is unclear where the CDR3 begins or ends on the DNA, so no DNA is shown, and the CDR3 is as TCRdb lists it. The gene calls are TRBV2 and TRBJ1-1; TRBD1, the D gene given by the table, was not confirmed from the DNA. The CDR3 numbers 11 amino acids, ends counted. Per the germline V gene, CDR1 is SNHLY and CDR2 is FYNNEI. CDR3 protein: CASRPGTGGLL.

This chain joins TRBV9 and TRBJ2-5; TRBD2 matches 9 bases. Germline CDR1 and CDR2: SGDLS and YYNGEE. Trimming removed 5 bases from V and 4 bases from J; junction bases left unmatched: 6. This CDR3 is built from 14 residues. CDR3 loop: CASSELLAGETQYF. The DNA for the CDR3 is TGTGCCAGCAGTGAATTACTAGCGGGAGAGACCCAGTACTTC.

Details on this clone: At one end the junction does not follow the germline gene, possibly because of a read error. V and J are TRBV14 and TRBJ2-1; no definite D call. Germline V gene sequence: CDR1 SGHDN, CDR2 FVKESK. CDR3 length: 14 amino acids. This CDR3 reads CASSQVGSFNEQFF. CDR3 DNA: TGTGCCAGCAGCCAAGTGGGGTCCTTCAATGAGCAGTTCTTC.

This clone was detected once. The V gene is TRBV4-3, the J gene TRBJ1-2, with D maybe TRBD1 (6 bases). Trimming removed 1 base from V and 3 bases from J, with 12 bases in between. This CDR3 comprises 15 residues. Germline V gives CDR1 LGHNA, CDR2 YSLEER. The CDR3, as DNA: TGCGCCAGCAGCCAAGTAGGGTGGACAGACTATGGCTACACCTTC. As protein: CASSQVGWTDYGYTF.

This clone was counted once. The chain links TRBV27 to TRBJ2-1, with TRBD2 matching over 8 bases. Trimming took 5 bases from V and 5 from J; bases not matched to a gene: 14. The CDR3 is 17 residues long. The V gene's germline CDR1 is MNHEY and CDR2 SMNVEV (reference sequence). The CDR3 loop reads CASSRKSGSAGDNEQFF. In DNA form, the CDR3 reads TGTGCCAGCAGTCGTAAAAGCGGGAGTGCTGGTGACAATGAGCAGTTCTTC.

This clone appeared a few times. In DNA, the CDR3 is TGCAGCGTTGCACCCCTGGAGGCAGGTGAAAAACTGTTTTTT. This encodes CSVAPLEAGEKLFF. The chain couples TRBV29-1 to TRBJ1-4; no clear D gene. Germline CDR1 reads SQVTM; CDR2 reads ANQGSEA. The V end lost 4 bases, the J end lost 7 bases, and 16 bases lay between the germline ends. The CDR3 has 14 residues. The complete variable domain, with remaining parts taken from reference TRBV29-1 and TRBJ1-4, reads SAVISQKPSRDICQRGTSLTIQCQVDSQVTMMFWYRQQPGQSLTLIATANQGSEATYESGFVIDKFPISRPNLTFSTLTVSNMSPEDSSIYLCSVAPLEAGEKLFFGSGTQLSVL.

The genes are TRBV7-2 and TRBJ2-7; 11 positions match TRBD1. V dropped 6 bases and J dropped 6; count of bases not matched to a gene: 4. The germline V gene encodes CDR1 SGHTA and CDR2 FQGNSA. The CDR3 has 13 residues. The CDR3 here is CASSLGQGGEQYV. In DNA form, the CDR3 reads TGTGCCAGCAGTCTGGGACAGGGGGGCGAGCAGTACGTC.

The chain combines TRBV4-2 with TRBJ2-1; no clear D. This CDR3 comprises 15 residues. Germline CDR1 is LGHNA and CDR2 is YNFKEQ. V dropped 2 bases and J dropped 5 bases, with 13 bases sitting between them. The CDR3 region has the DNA TGTGCCAGCAGCCAATTCCCGCTAGTGGACAATGAGCAGTTCTTC. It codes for CASSQFPLVDNEQFF.

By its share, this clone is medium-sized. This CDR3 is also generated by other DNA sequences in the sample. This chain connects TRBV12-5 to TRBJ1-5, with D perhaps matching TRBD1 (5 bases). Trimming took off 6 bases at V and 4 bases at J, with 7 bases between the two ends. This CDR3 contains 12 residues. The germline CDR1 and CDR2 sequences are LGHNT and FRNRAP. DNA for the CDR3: TGTGCTAGTGGGAACAGGAATCAGCCCCAGCATTTT. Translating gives CASGNRNQPQHF.

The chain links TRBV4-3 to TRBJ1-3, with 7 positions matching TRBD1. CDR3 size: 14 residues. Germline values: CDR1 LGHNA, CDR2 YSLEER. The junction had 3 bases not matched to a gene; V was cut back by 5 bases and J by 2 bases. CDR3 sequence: CASSNDRAGNTIYF. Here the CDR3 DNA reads TGCGCCAGCAGCAATGACAGGGCTGGAAACACCATATATTTT.

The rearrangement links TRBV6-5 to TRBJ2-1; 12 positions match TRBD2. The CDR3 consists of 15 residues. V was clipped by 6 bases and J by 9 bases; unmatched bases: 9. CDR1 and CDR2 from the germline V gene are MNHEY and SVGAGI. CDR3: CASRPRLAGDGEQFF. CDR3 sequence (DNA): TGTGCCAGCAGACCGAGACTAGCGGGAGACGGTGAGCAGTTCTTC.

CDR3 sequence reads: CASSGATMGHGYTF. CDR3 nucleotides: TGTGCCAGCAGCGGGGCGACCATGGGGCACGGCTACACCTTC. The chain is built from TRBV9 and TRBJ1-2; maybe TRBD1 (5 bases). CDR3 length equals 14 residues. Trimming removed 3 bases from V and 8 bases from J, with 17 bases in between. The germline V gene has CDR1 SGDLS and CDR2 YYNGEE.

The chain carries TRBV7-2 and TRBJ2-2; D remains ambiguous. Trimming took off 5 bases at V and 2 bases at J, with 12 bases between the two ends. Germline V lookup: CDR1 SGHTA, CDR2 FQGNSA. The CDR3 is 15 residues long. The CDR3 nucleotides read TGTGCCAGCAGCGTCCGGCCGTCAAACACCGGGGAGCTGTTTTTT. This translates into CASSVRPSNTGELFF.

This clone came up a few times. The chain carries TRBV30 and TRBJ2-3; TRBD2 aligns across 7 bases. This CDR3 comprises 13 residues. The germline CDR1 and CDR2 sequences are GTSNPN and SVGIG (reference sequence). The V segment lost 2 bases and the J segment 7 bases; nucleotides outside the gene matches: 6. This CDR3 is CAWSTNGRNTQYF. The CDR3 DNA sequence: TGTGCCTGGAGTACAAACGGGAGGAATACGCAGTATTTT.

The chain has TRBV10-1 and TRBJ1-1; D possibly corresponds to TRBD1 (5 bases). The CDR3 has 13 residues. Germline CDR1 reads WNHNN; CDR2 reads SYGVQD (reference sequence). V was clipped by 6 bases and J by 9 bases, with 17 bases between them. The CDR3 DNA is TGCGCCAGCAGCGTTCAACAGGAGGGGAAAGCTTTCTTT. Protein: CASSVQQEGKAFF.